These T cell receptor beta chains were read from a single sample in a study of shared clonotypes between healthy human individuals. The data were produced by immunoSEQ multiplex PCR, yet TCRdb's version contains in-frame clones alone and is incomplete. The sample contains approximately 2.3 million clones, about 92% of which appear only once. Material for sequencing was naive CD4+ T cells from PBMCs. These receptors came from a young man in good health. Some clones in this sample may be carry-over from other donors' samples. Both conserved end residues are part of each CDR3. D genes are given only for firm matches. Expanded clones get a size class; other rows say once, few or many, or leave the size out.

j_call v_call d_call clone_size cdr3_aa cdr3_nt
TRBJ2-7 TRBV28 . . CASTTPTGLYEQYF TGTGCCAGCACCACCCCCACAGGGCTCTACGAGCAGTACTTC
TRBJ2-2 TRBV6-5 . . CASSYVPTTNTGELFF TGTGCCAGCAGTTACGTTCCGACAACGAACACCGGGGAGCTGTTTTTT
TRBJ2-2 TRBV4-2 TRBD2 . CASSQVRGGTSVTGELFF TGTGCCAGCAGCCAAGTCCGGGGAGGGACTAGCGTCACCGGGGAGCTGTTTTTT
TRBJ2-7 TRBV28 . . CASSTPYEQYF TGTGCCAGCAGCACCCCCTACGAGCAGTACTTC
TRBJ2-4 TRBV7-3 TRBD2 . CASSDGTWQLAGVGGIQYF TGTGCCAGCAGTGATGGTACTTGGCAACTAGCGGGAGTAGGTGGCATTCAGTACTTC
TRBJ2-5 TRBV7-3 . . CASSGAGGRETQYF TGTGCCAGCAGCGGAGCAGGGGGGAGGGAGACCCAGTACTTC
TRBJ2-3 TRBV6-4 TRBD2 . CASSARASGRAWTDTQYF TGTGCCAGCAGTGCGCGGGCTAGCGGGAGGGCATGGACAGATACGCAGTATTTT
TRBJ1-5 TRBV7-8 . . CASSFSVFGGGRPQHF TGTGCCAGCAGCTTTAGTGTTTTCGGGGGTGGTAGGCCCCAGCATTTT
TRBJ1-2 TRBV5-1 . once CASSLTGHEDYGYTF TGCGCCAGCAGCTTGACAGGGCACGAAGACTATGGCTACACCTTC
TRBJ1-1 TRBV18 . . CASSPWGGNTEAFF TGTGCCAGCTCACCGTGGGGCGGCAACACTGAAGCTTTCTTT
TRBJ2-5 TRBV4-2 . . CASSQARIHSQGETQYF TGTGCCAGCAGCCAAGCCCGGATACACTCCCAGGGAGAGACCCAGTACTTC
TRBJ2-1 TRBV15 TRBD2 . CATSLSSGSRYNEQFF TGTGCCACCAGTCTATCTAGCGGGAGTAGGTACAATGAGCAGTTCTTC
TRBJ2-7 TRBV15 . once CATSRDLGVLYEQYF TGTGCCACCAGCAGAGATCTGGGGGTACTCTACGAGCAGTACTTC
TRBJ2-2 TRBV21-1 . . CASSKVNKGAHANTGELFF TGTGCCAGCAGCAAAGTTAATAAAGGGGCACACGCGAACACCGGGGAGCTGTTTTTT
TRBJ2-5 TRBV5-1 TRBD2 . CASRSVAGAETQYF TGCGCCAGCAGGTCCGTAGCGGGAGCGGAGACCCAGTACTTC
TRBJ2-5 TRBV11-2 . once CASLDWKEETQYF TGTGCCAGCCTAGACTGGAAAGAGGAGACCCAGTACTTC
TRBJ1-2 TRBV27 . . CASSSALAPGGYTF TGTGCCAGCAGTTCGGCGTTAGCCCCCGGGGGCTACACCTTC
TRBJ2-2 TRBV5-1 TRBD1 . CASSSRTGGHGELFF TGCGCCAGCAGCTCCCGGACAGGGGGCCACGGGGAGCTGTTTTTT
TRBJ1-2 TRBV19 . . CASSKAGRYNYGYTF TGTGCCAGTAGTAAAGCTGGCCGGTACAACTATGGCTACACCTTC
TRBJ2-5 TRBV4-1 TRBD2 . CASSQVVWSGAVPRFKTQYF TGCGCCAGCAGCCAAGTCGTGTGGAGCGGGGCGGTCCCGAGGTTCAAGACCCAGTACTTC
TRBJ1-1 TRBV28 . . CASSPTMNTEAFF TGTGCCAGCAGTCCGACGATGAACACTGAAGCTTTCTTT
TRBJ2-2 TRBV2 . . CASRMDYTNTGELFF TGTGCCAGCAGGATGGACTACACGAACACCGGGGAGCTGTTTTTT
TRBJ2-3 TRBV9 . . CASSVGGSFSGTDTQYF TGTGCCAGCAGCGTAGGCGGGTCTTTTTCTGGCACAGATACGCAGTATTTT
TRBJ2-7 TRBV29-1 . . CSVGGRNSYEQYF TGCAGCGTTGGAGGCAGGAACTCCTACGAGCAGTACTTC